These T cell receptor beta chains were read from a single sample in a study of long-term antiretroviral therapy in people with HIV. Profiled with immunoSEQ multiplex PCR; TCRdb holds only in-frame clones, not every one. There are some 17,000 clones in the sample; more than 75% occur only once, and 12% lies in the top ten. The sample here was unsorted PBMCs, taken 6.9 years after starting antiretroviral therapy. These receptors came from a man in his fifties or sixties with HIV. Both conserved end residues are part of each CDR3. A D gene is named only where the DNA matches it firmly. The size entry is marked missing in some rows and otherwise reads once, few, many or a size class.

clone size,V gene,J gene,D gene,CDR3 protein,CDR3 DNA
.,TRBV7-3,TRBJ2-1,TRBD2,CASSLIAGGPYEQFF,TGTGCCAGCAGCTTAATAGCGGGAGGGCCATATGAGCAGTTCTTC
.,TRBV28,TRBJ2-3,TRBD2,CASSGPRGGLTPRTDTQYF,TGTGCCAGCAGTGGTCCGCGGGGGGGGTTAACGCCACGCACAGATACGCAGTATTTT
.,TRBV5-4,TRBJ2-7,.,CASSLGAVSSYEQYF,TGTGCCAGCAGCTTGGGGGCCGTAAGCTCCTACGAGCAGTACTTC
.,TRBV6-6,TRBJ2-2,TRBD1,CASRLGQGNTGELFF,TGTGCCAGCAGATTGGGACAGGGGAACACCGGGGAGCTGTTTTTT
few,TRBV28,TRBJ1-5,.,CASSFHHQPQHF,TGTGCCAGCAGTTTCCATCATCAGCCCCAGCATTTT
.,TRBV7-3,TRBJ2-3,.,CASSTASTDTQYF,TGTGCCAGCAGCACTGCTAGCACAGATACGCAGTATTTT
.,TRBV11-1,TRBJ1-2,.,CASSLGTNYGYTF,TGTGCCAGCAGCTTAGGAACAAACTATGGCTACACCTTC
.,TRBV28,TRBJ1-3,.,CASSFGGLGNTIYF,TGTGCCAGCAGTTTTGGGGGATTAGGAAACACCATATATTTT
.,TRBV7-9,TRBJ2-7,TRBD1,CASSSRDRVSYEQYF,TGTGCCAGCAGCTCCAGGGACAGGGTGTCCTACGAGCAGTACTTC
.,TRBV30,TRBJ1-2,TRBD1,CATDRAYGYTF,TGTGCTACGGACAGGGCCTATGGCTACACCTTC
.,TRBV4-3,TRBJ2-5,TRBD1,CASTIKADRVGETQYF,TGCGCCAGCACGATAAAGGCGGACAGGGTTGGAGAGACCCAGTACTTC
once,TRBV6-4,TRBJ2-6,.,CASSDSTGSGANVLTF,TGTGCCAGCAGTGACTCGACGGGCTCTGGGGCCAACGTCCTGACTTTC
once,TRBV5-1,TRBJ2-5,.,CASSPGVGGPETQYF,TGCGCCAGCAGCCCTGGGGTGGGAGGCCCGGAGACCCAGTACTTC
once,TRBV7-3,TRBJ2-1,.,CASSFLESSYNEQFF,TGTGCCAGCAGCTTCTTGGAAAGCTCCTACAATGAGCAGTTCTTC
once,TRBV30,TRBJ2-6,.,CAWSSRRGANVLTF,TGTGCCTGGAGTTCACGCCGGGGGGCCAACGTCCTGACTTTC
once,TRBV5-4,TRBJ2-3,.,CASSYRDFSTDTQYF,TGTGCCAGCAGCTACCGGGACTTTAGCACAGATACGCAGTATTTT
.,TRBV5-1,TRBJ2-1,.,CASSLATAYNEQFF,TGCGCCAGCAGCTTGGCGACAGCATACAATGAGCAGTTCTTC
.,TRBV2,TRBJ2-7,.,CACRSRGGYEQYF,TGTGCCTGCAGGAGCAGGGGAGGGTACGAGCAGTACTTC
few,TRBV7-6,TRBJ2-7,.,CASSLEGQGNYEQYF,TGTGCCAGCAGCTTAGAAGGGCAGGGAAACTACGAGCAGTACTTC
.,TRBV9,TRBJ1-1,TRBD1,CASSATGTGNTEAFF,TGTGCCAGCAGCGCAACCGGGACAGGGAACACTGAAGCTTTCTTT
.,TRBV30,TRBJ1-4,TRBD1,CAGYRGTNEKLFF,TGTGCCGGATACAGGGGAACTAATGAAAAACTGTTTTTT
.,TRBV5-4,TRBJ1-1,TRBD1,CASSLDRASMNTEAFF,TGTGCCAGCAGCTTAGACAGGGCGAGCATGAACACTGAAGCTTTCTTT